This TCR beta chain comes out of a study of cytomegalovirus exposure and HLA in healthy donors. This CDR3 spans 14 amino acids. V was clipped by 6 bases and J by 5 bases; unmatched bases: 8. Germline CDR1 SGHRS, CDR2 YFSETQ. Whole-study results and caveats: Cytomegalovirus-associated status was assigned to about 160 TCR beta chains.

In the PCR, 60 Vbeta and 13 Jbeta primers were used. Measured with immunoSEQ multiplex PCR; TCRdb has only the in-frame clones, and not every one. The sample has 130,000 or so clones; more than 60% are singletons. A remark on this clone: Its antigen remains unidentified.

Sequenced input: PBMCs. The chain recombines TRBV5-1 with TRBJ1-1; 9 nucleotides match TRBD1. The receptor's source is a man younger than 30 in good health and CMV-seronegative. CDR3 DNA: TGCGCCAGCAACCCGGGACAGGGAAGGACTGAAGCTTTCTTT. Translated: CASNPGQGRTEAFF.